The 4 T cell receptor beta chains below all came from one sample that was sequenced in a study of CD8 T cells in Susac syndrome. Reverse transcription of about 0.5 to 1 ug RNA used random hexamers. TCRdb re-derived calls from the immunoSEQ multiplex PCR reads in MiXCR, one entry per CDR3 protein. The sample carries 300,000 or so distinct CDR3 sequences, approximately 90% recorded once. Source material: CD4+ T cells from PBMCs. The receptors originated from a human donor with multiple sclerosis.

The CDR3 DNA is TGTGCCAGCAGTTACGGTCGGAAAGAGACCCAGTACTTC. This codes for CASSYGRKETQYF. The chain recombines TRBV6-5 with TRBJ2-5; D gene ambiguous. CDR3 size: 13 residues. Germline V gene lookup returns CDR1 MNHEY and CDR2 SVGAGI. V was shortened by 2 bases and J by 3 bases, with 7 bases between the two germline ends.

The chain uses TRBV12-3 or TRBV12-4 and TRBJ1-2, with TRBD1 matching over 9 bases. The V gene end was trimmed by 7 bases and the J gene end by 3 bases; junction bases not matched to a gene: 6. There are 14 residues in the CDR3. CDR3 coding DNA: TGTGCCAGCACCGAGGGACAGGGAGACTATGGCTACACCTTC. Translation: CASTEGQGDYGYTF.

This clonotype was seen once. The rearrangement joins TRBV28 to TRBJ1-3, with a weak D call TRBD1 (5 bases). The germline CDR1 and CDR2 sequences are MDHEN and SYDVKM. The CDR3 covers 16 residues. V lost 6 bases to trimming and J lost 0 bases, with 15 bases between them. Here the CDR3 reads CASSYRGLLSGNTIYF. Here the CDR3 DNA reads TGTGCCAGCAGCTACCGGGGCCTCCTCTCTGGAAACACCATATATTTT.

DNA of the CDR3: TGCAGCGTTGGGGCAGGCCAGACCTACGAGCAGTACTTC. Its translation is CSVGAGQTYEQYF. V usage is TRBV29-1 and J usage is TRBJ2-7; D ambiguous. This CDR3 is 13 amino acids long. The germline gives CDR1 SQVTM, CDR2 ANQGSEA. The germline V and J ends were trimmed by 4 bases and 2 bases, with 12 bases remaining between them.